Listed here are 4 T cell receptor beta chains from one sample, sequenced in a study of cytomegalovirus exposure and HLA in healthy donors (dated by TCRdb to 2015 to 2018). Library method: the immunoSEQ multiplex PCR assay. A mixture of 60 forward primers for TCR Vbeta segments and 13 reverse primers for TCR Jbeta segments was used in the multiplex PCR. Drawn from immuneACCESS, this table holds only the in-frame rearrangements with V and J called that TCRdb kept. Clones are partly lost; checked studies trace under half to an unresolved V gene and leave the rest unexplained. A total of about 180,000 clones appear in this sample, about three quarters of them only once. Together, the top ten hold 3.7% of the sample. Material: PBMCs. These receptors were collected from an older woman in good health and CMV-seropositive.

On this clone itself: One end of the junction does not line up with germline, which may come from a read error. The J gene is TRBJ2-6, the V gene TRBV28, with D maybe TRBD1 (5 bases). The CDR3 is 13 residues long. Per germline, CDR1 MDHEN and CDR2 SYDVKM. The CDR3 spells CASLYSGANGLTF. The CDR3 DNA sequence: TGTGCCAGCCTCTACTCTGGGGCCAACGGCCTGACTTTC.

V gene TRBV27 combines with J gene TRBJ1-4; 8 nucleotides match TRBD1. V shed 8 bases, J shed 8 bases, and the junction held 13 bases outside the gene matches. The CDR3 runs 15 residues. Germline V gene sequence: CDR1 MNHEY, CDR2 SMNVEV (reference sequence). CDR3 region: CASQQGGAGSEKLFF. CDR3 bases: TGTGCCAGCCAACAGGGGGGCGCGGGTTCGGAAAAACTGTTTTTT.

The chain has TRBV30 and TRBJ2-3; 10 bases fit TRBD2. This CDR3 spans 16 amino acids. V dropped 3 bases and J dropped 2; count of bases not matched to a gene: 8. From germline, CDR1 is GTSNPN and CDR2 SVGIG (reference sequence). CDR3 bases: TGTGCCTGGAGGGGTGGAACTAGCGGGGACACAGATACGCAGTATTTT. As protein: CAWRGGTSGDTDTQYF.

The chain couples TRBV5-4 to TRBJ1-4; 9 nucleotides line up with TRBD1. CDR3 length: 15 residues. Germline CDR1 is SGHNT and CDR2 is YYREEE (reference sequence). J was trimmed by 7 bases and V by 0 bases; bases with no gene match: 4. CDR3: CASSLVTGGGEKLFF. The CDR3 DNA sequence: TGTGCCAGCAGCTTGGTGACAGGGGGAGGTGAAAAACTGTTTTTT.